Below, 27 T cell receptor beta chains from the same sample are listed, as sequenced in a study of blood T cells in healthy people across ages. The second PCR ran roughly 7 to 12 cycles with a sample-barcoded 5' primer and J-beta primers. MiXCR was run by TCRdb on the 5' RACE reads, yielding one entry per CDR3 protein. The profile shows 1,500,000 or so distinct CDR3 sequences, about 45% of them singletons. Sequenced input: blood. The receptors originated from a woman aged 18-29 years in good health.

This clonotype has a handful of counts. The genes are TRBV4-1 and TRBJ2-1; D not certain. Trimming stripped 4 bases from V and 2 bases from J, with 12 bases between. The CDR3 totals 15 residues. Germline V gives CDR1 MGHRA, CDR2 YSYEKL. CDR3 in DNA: TGCGCCAGCAGCCGCGCACCTGACCCCTACAATGAGCAGTTCTTC. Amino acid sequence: CASSRAPDPYNEQFF.

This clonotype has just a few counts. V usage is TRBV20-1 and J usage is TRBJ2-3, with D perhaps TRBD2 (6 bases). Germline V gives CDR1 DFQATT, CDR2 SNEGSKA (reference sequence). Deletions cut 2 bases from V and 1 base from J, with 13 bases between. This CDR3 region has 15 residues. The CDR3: CSARSSGPGTDTQYF. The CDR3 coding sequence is TGCAGTGCTAGATCCAGCGGGCCCGGCACAGATACGCAGTATTTT.

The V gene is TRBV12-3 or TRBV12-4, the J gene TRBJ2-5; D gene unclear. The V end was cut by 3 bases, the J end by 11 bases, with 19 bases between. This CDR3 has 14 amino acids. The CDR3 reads CASSFPVQVNEQYF. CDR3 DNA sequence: TGTGCCAGCAGTTTTCCGGTCCAAGTCAATGAGCAGTACTTC.

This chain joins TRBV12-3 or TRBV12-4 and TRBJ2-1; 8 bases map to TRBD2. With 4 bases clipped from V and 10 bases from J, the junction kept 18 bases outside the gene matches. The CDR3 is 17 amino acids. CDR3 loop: CASSSHQPGGPLHEQFF. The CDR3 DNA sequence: TGTGCCAGCAGTTCCCACCAACCGGGAGGGCCCCTCCACGAGCAGTTCTTC.

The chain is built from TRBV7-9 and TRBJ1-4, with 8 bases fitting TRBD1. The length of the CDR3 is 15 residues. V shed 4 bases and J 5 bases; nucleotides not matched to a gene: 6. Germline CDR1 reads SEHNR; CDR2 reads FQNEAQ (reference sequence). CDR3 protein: CASSSPDRANEKLFF. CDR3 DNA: TGTGCCAGCAGCTCGCCGGACAGGGCCAATGAAAAACTGTTTTTT.

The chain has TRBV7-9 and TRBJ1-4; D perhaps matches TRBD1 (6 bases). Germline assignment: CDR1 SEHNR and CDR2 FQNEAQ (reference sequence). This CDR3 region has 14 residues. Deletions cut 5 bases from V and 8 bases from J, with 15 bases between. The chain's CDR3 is CASSPGTPTEKLFF. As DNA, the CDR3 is TGTGCCAGCAGCCCCGGGACACCGACAGAAAAACTGTTTTTT.

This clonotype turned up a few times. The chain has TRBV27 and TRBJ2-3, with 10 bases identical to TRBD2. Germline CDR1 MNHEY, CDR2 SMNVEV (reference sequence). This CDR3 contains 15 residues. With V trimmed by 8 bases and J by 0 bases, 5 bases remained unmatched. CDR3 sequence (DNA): TGTGCCAGCGGGCTAGCGGGGGCGAGCACAGATACGCAGTATTTT. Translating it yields CASGLAGASTDTQYF.

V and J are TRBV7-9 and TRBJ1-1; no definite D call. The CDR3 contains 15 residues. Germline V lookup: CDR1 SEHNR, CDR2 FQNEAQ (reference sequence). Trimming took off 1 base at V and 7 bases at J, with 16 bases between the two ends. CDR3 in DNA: TGTGCCAGCAGCTTAGGAGTAACGGCGAATGATGAAGCTTTCTTT. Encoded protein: CASSLGVTANDEAFF. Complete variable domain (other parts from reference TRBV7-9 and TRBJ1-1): DTGVSQNPRHKITKRGQNVTFRCDPISEHNRLYWYRQTLGQGPEFLTYFQNEAQLEKSRLLSDRFSAERPKGSFSTLEIQRTEQGDSAMYLCASSLGVTANDEAFFGQGTRLTVV.

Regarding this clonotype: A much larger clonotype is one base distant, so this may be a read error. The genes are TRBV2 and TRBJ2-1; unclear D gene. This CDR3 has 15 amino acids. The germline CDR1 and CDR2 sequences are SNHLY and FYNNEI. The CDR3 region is CASSVRELRYNERFF. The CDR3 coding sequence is TGTGCCAGCAGCGTAAGGGAACTACGGTACAATGAGCGGTTCTTC.

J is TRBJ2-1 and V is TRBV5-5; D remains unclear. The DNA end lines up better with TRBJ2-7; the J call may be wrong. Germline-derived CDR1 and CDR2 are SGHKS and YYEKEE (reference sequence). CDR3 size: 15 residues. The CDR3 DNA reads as TGTGCCAGCACCCGAGGTGGGATTACCTACAATGAGCAGTACTTC. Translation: CASTRGGITYNEQYF.

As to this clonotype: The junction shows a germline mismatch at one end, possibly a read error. The CDR3 loop reads CASSFGTSGLRTYNEQLF. For the CDR3, the DNA is TGTGCCAGCAGCTTCGGGACTAGCGGGCTCCGTACCTACAATGAGCAGTTGTTT. This chain connects TRBV7-2 to TRBJ2-1; 12 bases are shared with TRBD2. This CDR3 has 18 residues. Germline CDR1 SGHTA, CDR2 FQGNSA.

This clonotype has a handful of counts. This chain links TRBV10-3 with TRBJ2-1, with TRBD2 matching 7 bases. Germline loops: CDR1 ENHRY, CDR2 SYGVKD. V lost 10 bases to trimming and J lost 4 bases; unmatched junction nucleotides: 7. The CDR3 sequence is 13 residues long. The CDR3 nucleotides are TGTGCCACCGCTCGGGGGGAGTACAATGAGCAGTTCTTC. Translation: CATARGEYNEQFF.

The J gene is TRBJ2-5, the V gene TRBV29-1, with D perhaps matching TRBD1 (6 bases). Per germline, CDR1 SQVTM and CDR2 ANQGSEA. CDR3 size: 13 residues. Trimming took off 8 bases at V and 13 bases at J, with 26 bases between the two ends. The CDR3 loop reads CSIWTAAINERYF. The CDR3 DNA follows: TGCAGCATTTGGACAGCGGCCATCAATGAGCGGTACTTC.

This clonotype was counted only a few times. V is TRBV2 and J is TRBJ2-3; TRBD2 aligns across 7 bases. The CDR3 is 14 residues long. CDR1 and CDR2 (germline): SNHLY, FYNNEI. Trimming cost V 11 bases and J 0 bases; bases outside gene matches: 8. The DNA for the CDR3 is TGTGCCTCTCACCTCGGGGGGAGCACAGATACGCAGTATTTT. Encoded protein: CASHLGGSTDTQYF.

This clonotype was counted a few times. This CDR3 reads CSAEGQGGTEAFF. CDR3 bases: TGCAGCGCCGAAGGTCAGGGGGGCACTGAAGCTTTCTTT. The chain joins TRBV29-1 to TRBJ1-1; 7 bases line up with TRBD1. The CDR3 is 13 amino acids. The germline V gene has CDR1 SQVTM and CDR2 ANQGSEA. The V and J ends lost 7 bases and 4 bases, in that order; junction bases with no gene match: 9. The full variable domain, in which reference TRBV29-1 and TRBJ1-1 provide the parts outside the CDR3, is SAVISQKPSRDICQRGTSLTIQCQVDSQVTMMFWYRQQPGQSLTLIATANQGSEATYESGFVIDKFPISRPNLTFSTLTVSNMSPEDSSIYLCSAEGQGGTEAFFGQGTRLTVV.

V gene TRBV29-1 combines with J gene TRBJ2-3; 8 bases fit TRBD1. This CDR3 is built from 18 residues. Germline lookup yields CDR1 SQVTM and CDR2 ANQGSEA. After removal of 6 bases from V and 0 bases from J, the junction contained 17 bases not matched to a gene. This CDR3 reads CSVMRTGSGLASTDTQYF. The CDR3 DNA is TGCAGCGTCATGCGGACAGGGAGCGGCCTAGCGAGCACAGATACGCAGTATTTT.

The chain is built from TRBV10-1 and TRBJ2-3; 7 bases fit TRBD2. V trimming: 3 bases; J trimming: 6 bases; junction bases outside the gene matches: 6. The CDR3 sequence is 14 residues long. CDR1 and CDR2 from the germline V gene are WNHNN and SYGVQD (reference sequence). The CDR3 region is CASSEGTKIDTQYF. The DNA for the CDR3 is TGCGCCAGCAGTGAAGGGACTAAGATTGATACGCAGTATTTT.

CDR3 in DNA: TGCGCCAGCAGCCAAGATTCGCTGACTAGCGGGGGCGGAAAGACCCAGTACTTC. This translates into CASSQDSLTSGGGKTQYF. This rearrangement joins TRBV4-3 to TRBJ2-5; 12 bases map to TRBD2. CDR3 length: 18 amino acids. In germline, CDR1 is LGHNA, CDR2 YSLEER. With 0 bases clipped from V and 6 bases from J, the junction kept 11 bases outside the gene matches.

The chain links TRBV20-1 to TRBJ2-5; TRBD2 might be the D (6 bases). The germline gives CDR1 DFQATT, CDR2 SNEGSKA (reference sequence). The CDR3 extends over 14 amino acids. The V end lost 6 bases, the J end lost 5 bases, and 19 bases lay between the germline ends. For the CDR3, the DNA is TGCAGTGCCCTTTCCGGGGGAAGCTCGGAGACCCAGTACTTC. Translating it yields CSALSGGSSETQYF.

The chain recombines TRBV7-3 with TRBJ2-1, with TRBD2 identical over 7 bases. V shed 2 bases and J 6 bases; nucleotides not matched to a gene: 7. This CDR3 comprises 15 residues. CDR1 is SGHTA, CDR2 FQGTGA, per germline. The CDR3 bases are TGTGCCAGCAGCTTAGAGGGCGGGAGTTTCAATGAGCAGTTCTTC. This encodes CASSLEGGSFNEQFF.

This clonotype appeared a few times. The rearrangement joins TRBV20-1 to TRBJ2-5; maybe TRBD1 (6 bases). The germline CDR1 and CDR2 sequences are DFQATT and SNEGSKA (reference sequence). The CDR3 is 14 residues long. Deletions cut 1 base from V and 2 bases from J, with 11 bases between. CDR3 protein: CSARGARGQETQYF. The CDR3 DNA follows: TGCAGTGCTAGAGGTGCCAGGGGACAAGAGACCCAGTACTTC.

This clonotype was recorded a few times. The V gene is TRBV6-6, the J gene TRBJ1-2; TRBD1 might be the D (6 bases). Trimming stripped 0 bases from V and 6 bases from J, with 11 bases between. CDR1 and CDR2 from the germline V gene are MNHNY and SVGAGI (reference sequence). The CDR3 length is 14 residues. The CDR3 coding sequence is TGTGCCAGCAGTTACTCGGGGGGGCCGGATGGCTACACCTTC. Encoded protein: CASSYSGGPDGYTF.

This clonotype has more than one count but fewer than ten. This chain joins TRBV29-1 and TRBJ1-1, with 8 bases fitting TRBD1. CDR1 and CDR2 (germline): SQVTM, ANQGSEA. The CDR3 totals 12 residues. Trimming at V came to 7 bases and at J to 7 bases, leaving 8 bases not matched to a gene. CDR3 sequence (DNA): TGCAGCGCCGACAGGGGAACCCTTGAAGCTTTCTTT. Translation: CSADRGTLEAFF.

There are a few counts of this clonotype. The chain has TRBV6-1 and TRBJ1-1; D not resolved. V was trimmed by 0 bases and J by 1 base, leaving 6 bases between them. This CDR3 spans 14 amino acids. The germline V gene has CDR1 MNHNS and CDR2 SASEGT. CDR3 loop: CASSEAAGNTEAFF. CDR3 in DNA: TGTGCCAGCAGTGAAGCCGCAGGGAACACTGAAGCTTTCTTT.

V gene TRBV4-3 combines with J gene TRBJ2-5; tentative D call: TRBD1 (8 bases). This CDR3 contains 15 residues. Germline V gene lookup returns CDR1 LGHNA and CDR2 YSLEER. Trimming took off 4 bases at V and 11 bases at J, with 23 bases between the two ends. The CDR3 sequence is CASSRTGGVRNEQYF. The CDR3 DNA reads TGCGCCAGCAGCCGTACAGGGGGGGTAAGAAATGAGCAGTACTTC.

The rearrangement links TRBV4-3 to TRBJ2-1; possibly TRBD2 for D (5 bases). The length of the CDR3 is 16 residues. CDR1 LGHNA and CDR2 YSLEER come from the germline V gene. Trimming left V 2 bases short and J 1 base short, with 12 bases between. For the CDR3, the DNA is TGCGCCAGCAGCCAACCCAGAGGGAGTTCCTACAATGAGCAGTTCTTC. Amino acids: CASSQPRGSSYNEQFF.

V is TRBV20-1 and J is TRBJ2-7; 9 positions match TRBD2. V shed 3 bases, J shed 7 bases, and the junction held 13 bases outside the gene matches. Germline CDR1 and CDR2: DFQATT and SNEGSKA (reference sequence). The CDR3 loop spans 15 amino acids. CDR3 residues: CSASGVAGVYNEQYF. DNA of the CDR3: TGCAGTGCTAGTGGGGTAGCGGGAGTCTACAATGAGCAGTACTTC.